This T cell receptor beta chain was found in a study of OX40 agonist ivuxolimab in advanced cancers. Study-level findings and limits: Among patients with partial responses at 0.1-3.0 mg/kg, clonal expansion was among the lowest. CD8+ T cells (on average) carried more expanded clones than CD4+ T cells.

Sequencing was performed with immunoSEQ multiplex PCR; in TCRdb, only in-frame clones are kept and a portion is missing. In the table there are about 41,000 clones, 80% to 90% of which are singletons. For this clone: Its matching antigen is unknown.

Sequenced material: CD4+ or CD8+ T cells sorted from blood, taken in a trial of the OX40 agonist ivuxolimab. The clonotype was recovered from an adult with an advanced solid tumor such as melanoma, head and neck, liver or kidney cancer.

The CDR3 nucleotides are TGTGCCAGCAGCTTAGCGAGTGCATGGCTCATGAACACTGAAGCTTTCTTT. Its protein product is CASSLASAWLMNTEAFF. The chain links TRBV7-2 to TRBJ1-1; D is ambiguous. The germline gives CDR1 SGHTA, CDR2 FQGNSA. This CDR3 spans 17 amino acids. V was clipped by 0 bases and J by 0 bases, with 14 bases between them.